The clone carrying this T cell receptor (beta chain) came up a few times. Its specificity is not known. The sample belongs to a study of T cell repertoires in cytomegalovirus infection. Study overall: Indications came from public TCR beta signatures; they pointed to CMV infection and to a matching HLA type.

MiXCR, applied by TCRdb to the reads, yields one record per CDR3 protein. There are 300,000 to 400,000 distinct CDR3 sequences in the sample; approximately 32% occur only once, and roughly 20% lies in the top ten. Study conclusions and caveats: It was HLA-C-restricted CMV-specific TCR beta clonotypes that dominated the response ex vivo. The cumulative frequency of public TCR beta families distinguished individuals who carried CMV together with the relevant HLA.

Trimming took 1 base from V and 0 from J; bases not matched to a gene: 8. This CDR3 is built from 17 residues. CDR1 and CDR2 (germline): MGHRA, YSYEKL. The sequence was obtained from a human donor in good health (CMV status not recorded). Some clones in this sample may be carry-over from other donors' samples. This chain connects TRBV4-1 to TRBJ2-7; TRBD1 matches 8 bases. The input for sequencing was cultured PBMCs, taken from culture after CMV antigen stimulation. The CDR3 region is CASSQGRRDRHSYEQYF. The CDR3, as DNA: TGCGCCAGCAGCCAAGGGAGACGGGACAGGCACTCCTACGAGCAGTACTTC.